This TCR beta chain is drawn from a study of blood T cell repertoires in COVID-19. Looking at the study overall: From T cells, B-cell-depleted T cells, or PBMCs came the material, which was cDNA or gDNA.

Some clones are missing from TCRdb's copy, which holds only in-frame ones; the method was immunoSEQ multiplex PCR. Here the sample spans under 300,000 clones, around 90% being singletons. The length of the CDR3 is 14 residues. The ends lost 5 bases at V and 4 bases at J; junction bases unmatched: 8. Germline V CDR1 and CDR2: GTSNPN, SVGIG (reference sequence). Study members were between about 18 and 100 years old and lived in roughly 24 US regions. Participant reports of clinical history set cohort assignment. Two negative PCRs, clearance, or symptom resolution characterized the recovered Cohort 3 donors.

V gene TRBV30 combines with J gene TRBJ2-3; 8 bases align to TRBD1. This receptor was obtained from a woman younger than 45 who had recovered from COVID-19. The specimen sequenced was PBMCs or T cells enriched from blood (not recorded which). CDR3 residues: CAWGRTGWADTQYF. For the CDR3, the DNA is TGTGCCTGGGGCAGGACAGGGTGGGCAGATACGCAGTATTTT.